The rows below give T cell receptor beta chains drawn from one sample of a study of blood T cell repertoires in COVID-19. The assay was immunoSEQ multiplex PCR, and TCRdb's table has in-frame clones only and misses some. The sample yields some 190,000 clones, roughly four fifths seen once. What was sequenced was peripheral blood. Receptors originate from a woman between 50 and 59 years old with acute or convalescent COVID-19. Each CDR3 is given with its conserved first and last residue. The D gene is left open where the match is weak. Clone size is given for some rows only: seen once, a few or many times, or a class if the clone is expanded.

cdr3_nt cdr3_aa d_call j_call clone_size v_call cdr3_length
TGTGCCAGCAGCGTAGGGGGACTAGGCAATGAGCAGTTCTTC CASSVGGLGNEQFF TRBD2 TRBJ2-1 once TRBV9 14
TGTGCCAGCAGGCAGGGGGCTTATGGCTACACCTTC CASRQGAYGYTF TRBD1 TRBJ1-2 - TRBV6-5 12
TGTGCCAGCAGCGTTTCCCTCAGCGGGGGGCTATACGAGCAGTACTTC CASSVSLSGGLYEQYF TRBD2 TRBJ2-7 once TRBV9 16
TGTGCCAGCAGTTTAAACTTCAAGAGGGTTCGGAACGAGCAGTACTTC CASSLNFKRVRNEQYF - TRBJ2-7 few TRBV28 16
TGTGCCAGCAGTTTATATCAGGGCTCTCCCACAGATACGCAGTATTTT CASSLYQGSPTDTQYF - TRBJ2-3 - TRBV28 16
TGTGCCTGGAGTGGAGGGGGTAATAGCAATCAGCCCCAGCATTTT CAWSGGGNSNQPQHF - TRBJ1-5 - TRBV30 15
TGCGCCAGCAGCTTGTCAGGTTTAAAGAATTCACCCCTCCACTTT CASSLSGLKNSPLHF - TRBJ1-6 - TRBV5-1 15
TGTGCCAGTAGTATGAGTGGCAGGAAGGCAGATACGCAGTATTTT CASSMSGRKADTQYF - TRBJ2-3 - TRBV19 15
TGTGCCAGCAGCTTGGGACTAGCGGGGGTTAGCAATGAGCAGTTCTTC CASSLGLAGVSNEQFF TRBD2 TRBJ2-1 few TRBV5-6 16
TGTGCCAGCTCACCTATCTCGACAGGTTACATGAACACTGAAGCTTTCTTT CASSPISTGYMNTEAFF - TRBJ1-1 - TRBV18 17
TGCGCCAGCAGCCACTCCCTAGGGGGATCCTACGAGCAGTACTTC CASSHSLGGSYEQYF - TRBJ2-7 - TRBV4-3 15
TGTGCCACCAGTGATCCTTCAGGGGCTTCCTACTACGAGCAGTACTTC CATSDPSGASYYEQYF - TRBJ2-7 - TRBV24-1 16
TGTGCCAGCAGAACCACAGGGTATAGCAATCAGCCCCAGCATTTT CASRTTGYSNQPQHF - TRBJ1-5 few TRBV6-5 15
TGTGCCAGTCTTAGACAGGGGAAGGGGAACACTGAAGCTTTCTTT CASLRQGKGNTEAFF TRBD1 TRBJ1-1 - TRBV19 15
TGTGCCTGGAGTGAACAGGAGAATTCACCCCTCCACTTT CAWSEQENSPLHF - TRBJ1-6 few TRBV30 13
TGTGCCAGCAGTGAAGGGACAGGGGTCTCCTACGAGCAGTACTTC CASSEGTGVSYEQYF TRBD1 TRBJ2-7 once TRBV2 15
TGTGCCAGCAGCCAAGTTGGTAGCGGGAGAGGAAGGGAGCAGTTCTTC CASSQVGSGRGREQFF TRBD2 TRBJ2-1 - TRBV3-1/TRBV3-2 16
TGTGCCAGCAGCGCCCGACAGGGGGCGCCGTCTGAAGCTTTCTTT CASSARQGAPSEAFF TRBD1 TRBJ1-1 - TRBV9 15
TGCAGCGTGTCCGAGGACAGGGGATTCTCGTCCGAGCAGTACTTC CSVSEDRGFSSEQYF TRBD1 TRBJ2-7 - TRBV29-1 15
TGCAGCGTTGAGCGGGGGAGTGGCTATGGCTACACCTTC CSVERGSGYGYTF - TRBJ1-2 - TRBV29-1 13
TGTGCCAGCAGCCAGCGGACTAGCGGGGGCCGAGATACGCAGTATTTT CASSQRTSGGRDTQYF TRBD2 TRBJ2-3 - TRBV4-2 16
TGCGCCAGCAGCTCACAGGGGGCGATGAACACTGAAGCTTTCTTT CASSSQGAMNTEAFF TRBD1 TRBJ1-1 - TRBV5-1 15
TGTGCCAGCAGCGTGGGGGGATCGGGGCAGGCCGAGACCCAGTACTTC CASSVGGSGQAETQYF - TRBJ2-5 - TRBV9 16
TGCAGTGCTAGTATGGGGGCGGAAGATACGCAGTATTTT CSASMGAEDTQYF - TRBJ2-3 - TRBV20-1 13
TGTGCCAGCAGGACTAGCGGGGGGGCCACGTACAATGAGCAGTTCTTC CASRTSGGATYNEQFF TRBD2 TRBJ2-1 - TRBV25-1 16
TGCGCCAGCAGCCCGGACTTACAGAGCTCTGGAAACACCATATATTTT CASSPDLQSSGNTIYF - TRBJ1-3 few TRBV5-1 16
TGCAGTGCATACTATTATGCGTCCCAGTACTTC CSAYYYASQYF - TRBJ2-5 few TRBV20-1 11
TGCGCCAGCAGCTTGCAGGAACACCAAAACATTCAGTACTTC CASSLQEHQNIQYF - TRBJ2-4 once TRBV5-1 14
TGTGCCAGCAATAGCGGGGGGGCCGGAGGAGATACGCAGTATTTT CASNSGGAGGDTQYF TRBD2 TRBJ2-3 - TRBV27 15
TGTGCCAGCAGGGCCTTGACAGAAACCAACTATGGCTACACCTTC CASRALTETNYGYTF - TRBJ1-2 - TRBV2 15
TGTGCCAGCAGTTCATTGGACAGGGGGCTTTCTGGCGAGCAGTACTTC CASSSLDRGLSGEQYF TRBD1 TRBJ2-7 once TRBV27 16
TGTGCCAGCTCACCGTTCGGACAGGAGGCCGGAAACACCATATATTTT CASSPFGQEAGNTIYF TRBD1 TRBJ1-3 few TRBV18 16
TGTGCCAGCACAATCCTAGCGGGAGTGGACGAGACCCAGTACTTC CASTILAGVDETQYF TRBD2 TRBJ2-5 - TRBV7-7 15
TGTGCCAGCAGTTACTTCGGACAGGGGGTTGCGGGTGAGCAGTTCTTC CASSYFGQGVAGEQFF TRBD1 TRBJ2-1 - TRBV6-2/TRBV6-3 16
TGTGCCAGCTCATCGCTGACAGACGAGCAGTACTTC CASSSLTDEQYF - TRBJ2-7 - TRBV18 12
TGCGCCAGCAGCCCCTGGACAGGAACGAACACTGAAGCTTTCTTT CASSPWTGTNTEAFF TRBD1 TRBJ1-1 - TRBV5-1 15
TGTGCCAGCAGCTCAACTTGGACTAGCGGGAGTTGGCAGGAGCAGTTCTTC CASSSTWTSGSWQEQFF TRBD2 TRBJ2-1 - TRBV7-2 17
TGTGCCAGCAGGAAACGAGGGAATAATTCACCCCTCCACTTT CASRKRGNNSPLHF - TRBJ1-6 few TRBV6-5 14
TGTGCCAGCAGCCCCTTGGACAGGGTGGATGAAGGCTACACCTTC CASSPLDRVDEGYTF TRBD1 TRBJ1-2 - TRBV7-2 15
TGTAGCCTCTCCGGGACAGGGAGCAATCAGCCCCAGCATTTT CSLSGTGSNQPQHF TRBD1 TRBJ1-5 - TRBV28 14
TGTGCCAGCGGGACTAGCCCCTCTTCGGGTACGCAGTATTTT CASGTSPSSGTQYF TRBD2 TRBJ2-3 - TRBV7-2 14
TGTGCCAGCAGTCCCGGGACAGCCCCATTCTCCGAGCAGTACTTC CASSPGTAPFSEQYF TRBD1 TRBJ2-7 - TRBV28 15
TGTGCCAGCACCCCATGGGAGGGACCTCAGCCCCAGCATTTT CASTPWEGPQPQHF - TRBJ1-5 - TRBV6-5 14
TGTGCCAGCAGTTTGTTACAGTATGGCTACACCTTC CASSLLQYGYTF - TRBJ1-2 - TRBV28 12
TGTGCCAGCAGTTCACCCCACTCGGAGCAGTTCTTC CASSSPHSEQFF - TRBJ2-1 many TRBV7-2 12
TGTGCCACCAGCCCAGTGAACACTGAAGCTTTCTTT CATSPVNTEAFF - TRBJ1-1 - TRBV15 12
TGTGCCAGCAACCTCGGGGGAGTTGGGAACACTGAAGCTTTCTTT CASNLGGVGNTEAFF - TRBJ1-1 - TRBV6-5 15
TGTGCCGGACGGACAGGGAATTCACCCCTCCACTTT CAGRTGNSPLHF TRBD1 TRBJ1-6 - TRBV19 12
TGTGCCAGCAGCGACCCCCGGGACAAGAAAAACATTCAGTACTTC CASSDPRDKKNIQYF - TRBJ2-4 - TRBV5-4 15
TGTGCCAGCAGCTCACCGGAGCGGGCCAGGAACACAGATACGCAGTATTTT CASSSPERARNTDTQYF - TRBJ2-3 - TRBV9 17
TGTGCCAGCATGATGATCCGGACTAGCGGTGCCAATGAGCAGTTCTTC CASMMIRTSGANEQFF TRBD2 TRBJ2-1 - TRBV5-6 16
TGTGCCAGCAGTTCGGGATCTAGCGGGAGAACCGGGGAGCTGTTTTTT CASSSGSSGRTGELFF TRBD2 TRBJ2-2 - TRBV28 16
TGTGCCAGTAGTATCGCGGCCGTTAGCAATCAGCCCCAGCATTTT CASSIAAVSNQPQHF - TRBJ1-5 - TRBV19 15
TGTGCCAGCCAAGGGACAGGCGGAACCTATGAGCAGTTCTTC CASQGTGGTYEQFF TRBD1 TRBJ2-1 - TRBV18 14
TGTGCCAGCAGCCCCTTCACGGGGAACACTGAAGCTTTCTTT CASSPFTGNTEAFF - TRBJ1-1 - TRBV7-8 14
TGTGCCAGCTCAGCGGACAGGGCGGGTCAGCCCCAGCATTTT CASSADRAGQPQHF TRBD1 TRBJ1-5 - TRBV18 14
TGTGCCAGCAGTTTATTACTAGCGGGGGTCGAGCAGTACTTC CASSLLLAGVEQYF TRBD2 TRBJ2-7 - TRBV28 14
TGTGCCAGCAGAAGGACAGGGTTTGCTGTTGAAGCTTTCTTT CASRRTGFAVEAFF TRBD1 TRBJ1-1 - TRBV6-6 14
TGCGCCAGCAGCTTAGCGGGGGCACTCTCATTATTAGACACAGATACGCAGTATTTT CASSLAGALSLLDTDTQYF TRBD2 TRBJ2-3 - TRBV5-1 19
TGTGCCAGCAGCTTAGCGGCTAGCGGGAGGATTTACGAGCAGTACTTC CASSLAASGRIYEQYF TRBD2 TRBJ2-7 - TRBV7-2 16